These 3 T cell receptor beta chains share one sample of origin, sequenced in a study of cytomegalovirus exposure and HLA in healthy donors. PCR employed 60 Vbeta and 13 Jbeta primers. The repertoire was sequenced with immunoSEQ multiplex PCR; TCRdb's copy has only in-frame clones and lacks some. The top ten hold 3.9% of the sample, which has around 120,000 clones, roughly 79% seen once. The sequenced sample consisted of PBMCs. These receptor sequences come from a woman in her 30s in good health and CMV-seronegative.

This clone was seen more than once but under ten times. The chain combines TRBV15 with TRBJ2-7, with 9 bases that match TRBD1. V trimming: 3 bases; J trimming: 7 bases; junction bases outside the gene matches: 10. Germline-derived CDR1 and CDR2 are LNHNV and YYDKDF (reference sequence). The CDR3 loop spans 15 amino acids. The CDR3 sequence is CATSRDRTGAREQYF. CDR3 DNA: TGTGCCACCAGCAGGGATAGGACAGGGGCTCGGGAGCAGTACTTC.

This chain links TRBV25-1 with TRBJ2-1; 10 bases are shared with TRBD2. J gave up 3 bases and V 5 bases, and 4 bases lay outside the gene matches. Germline V CDR1 and CDR2: MGHDK, SYGVNS. The CDR3 has 15 amino acids. CDR3: CASSSSGSIYNEQFF. CDR3 DNA: TGTGCCAGCAGTTCTAGCGGGAGCATCTACAATGAGCAGTTCTTC.

This clone has just a few counts. V usage is TRBV5-4 and J usage is TRBJ1-4; 7 bases align to TRBD1. There are 13 residues in the CDR3. V lost 0 bases, J lost 7 bases, and 0 bases stayed unmatched. Per germline, CDR1 SGHNT and CDR2 YYREEE (reference sequence). The DNA of the CDR3 is TGTGCCAGCAGCTTGGACAGGGGTGAAAAACTGTTTTTT. Residues: CASSLDRGEKLFF.